This T cell receptor (beta chain) was observed in a study of shared clonotypes between healthy human individuals. Study at large: The study used three CD4 naive, three CD4 memory, two CD8 naive and one CD8 memory plate per donor. Study-level results: Among four donors, approximately 5.4% of naive CD4 clonotypes were found in common.

The CDR3 runs to 15 residues. Germline CDR1 SNHLY, CDR2 FYNNEI. Trimming removed 0 bases at V and 0 bases at J, with 5 bases between. Only Caucasian adults living in Nashville, Tennessee served as donors. CD4+ cells yielded CD45RA+ naive and CD45RA-negative memory subsets. The data were produced by immunoSEQ multiplex PCR, yet TCRdb's version contains in-frame clones alone and is incomplete. This table has about 2.3 million clones, under 95% appearing once. A word on this clone: Its antigen is not known.

This chain connects TRBV2 to TRBJ2-2; D gene unclear. Source material: naive CD4+ T cells from PBMCs. Subset specified: CD45RA+ positively selected. The sequence derives from a young man in good health. Some clones in this sample may be carry-over from other donors' samples. The CDR3 protein is CASSEAGSNTGELFF. The DNA of the CDR3 is TGTGCCAGCAGTGAAGCGGGATCGAACACCGGGGAGCTGTTTTTT. Full variable domain (missing parts from reference TRBV2 and TRBJ2-2): EPEVTQTPSHQVTQMGQEVILRCVPISNHLYFYWYRQILGQKVEFLVSFYNNEISEKSEIFDDQFSVERPDGSNFTLKIRSTKLEDSAMYFCASSEAGSNTGELFFGEGSRLTVL.